This section outlines one TCR beta chain sequence together with its context. The sample originates from a study of blood T cell repertoires in COVID-19. Background on the study: Acute-phase and convalescent COVID-19 samples originated in the United States, Italy and Spain. Sample material is recorded as cDNA or gDNA derived from T cells, B-cell-depleted T cells, or PBMCs.

How the authors handled the data: Reference gene primer amplification gave nucleated cell count estimates. The protocol was immunoSEQ multiplex PCR, while the TCRdb copy is restricted to in-frame clones and leaves out a portion. That table supplies the V and J calls and clone size; D and trimming were determined from the DNA. The table shows about 160,000 clones, with about 91% occurring only once. The origin of this receptor is a woman aged 60-70 years who had recovered from COVID-19. Specimen: peripheral blood.

CDR3 nucleotides: TGTGCCAGCAGCGTAGTAGACAGGCCTACAACTGAGCAGTTCTTC. It encodes CASSVVDRPTTEQFF. This chain links TRBV9 with TRBJ2-1, with D tentatively TRBD1 (6 bases). The V gene lost 0 bases and the J gene lost 9 bases, with 16 bases spanning the gap. The germline gives CDR1 SGDLS, CDR2 YYNGEE. The CDR3 runs 15 residues.